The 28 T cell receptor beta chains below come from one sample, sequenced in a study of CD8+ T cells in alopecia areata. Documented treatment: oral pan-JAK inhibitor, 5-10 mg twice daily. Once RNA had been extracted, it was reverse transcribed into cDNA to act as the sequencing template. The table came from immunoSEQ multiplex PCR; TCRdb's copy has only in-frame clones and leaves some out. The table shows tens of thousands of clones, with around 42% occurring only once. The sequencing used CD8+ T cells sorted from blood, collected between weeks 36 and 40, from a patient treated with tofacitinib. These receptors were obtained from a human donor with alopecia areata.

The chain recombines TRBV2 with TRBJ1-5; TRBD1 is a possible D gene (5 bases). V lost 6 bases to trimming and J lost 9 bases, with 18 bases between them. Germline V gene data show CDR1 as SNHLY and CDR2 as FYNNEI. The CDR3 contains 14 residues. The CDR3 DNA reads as TGTGCCAGCAGGGAATGGGGCGGGTCCGCGCCCCAGCATTTT. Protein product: CASREWGGSAPQHF.

CDR3 loop: CASSAPRRRTDTEAFF. The CDR3 DNA reads TGTGCCAGCAGCGCCCCAAGACGGCGTACGGACACTGAAGCTTTCTTT. This chain connects TRBV7-9 to TRBJ1-1; unclear D gene. The V end lost 5 bases, the J end lost 3 bases, and 19 bases lay between the germline ends. Germline CDR1 and CDR2: SEHNR and FQNEAQ (reference sequence). The CDR3 loop spans 16 amino acids.

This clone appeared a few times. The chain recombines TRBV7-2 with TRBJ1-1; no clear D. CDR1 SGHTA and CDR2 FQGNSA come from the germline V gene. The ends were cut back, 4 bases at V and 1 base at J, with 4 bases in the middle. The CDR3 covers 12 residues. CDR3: CASSWANTEAFF. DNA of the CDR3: TGTGCCAGCAGCTGGGCGAACACTGAAGCTTTCTTT.

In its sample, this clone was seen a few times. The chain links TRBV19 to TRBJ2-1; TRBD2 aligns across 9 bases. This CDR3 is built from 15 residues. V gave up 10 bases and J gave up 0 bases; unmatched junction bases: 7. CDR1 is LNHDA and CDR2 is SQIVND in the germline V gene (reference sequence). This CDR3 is CATSSGVSSYNEQFF. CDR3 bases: TGTGCCACCTCTAGCGGGGTAAGCTCCTACAATGAGCAGTTCTTC.

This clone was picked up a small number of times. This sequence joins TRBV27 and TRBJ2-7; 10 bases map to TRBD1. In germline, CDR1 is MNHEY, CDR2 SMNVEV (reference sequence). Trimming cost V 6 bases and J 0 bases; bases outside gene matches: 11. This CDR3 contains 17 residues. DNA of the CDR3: TGTGCCAGCAGGATTCAGGGACAGGGGTGGAGCTCCTACGAGCAGTACTTC. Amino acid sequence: CASRIQGQGWSSYEQYF.

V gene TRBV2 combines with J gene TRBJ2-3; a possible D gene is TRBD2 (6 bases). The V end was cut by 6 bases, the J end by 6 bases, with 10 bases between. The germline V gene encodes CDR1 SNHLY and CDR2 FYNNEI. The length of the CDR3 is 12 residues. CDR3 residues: CASRWGDDTQYF. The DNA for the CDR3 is TGTGCCAGCAGATGGGGGGACGATACGCAGTATTTT.

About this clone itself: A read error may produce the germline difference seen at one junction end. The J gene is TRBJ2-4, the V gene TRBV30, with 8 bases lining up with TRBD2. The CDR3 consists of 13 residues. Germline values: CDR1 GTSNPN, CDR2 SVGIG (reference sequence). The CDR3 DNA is TGTGCCTGGAGGGAAGACCCGGGGGGGAATCTGCACTTC. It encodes CAWREDPGGNLHF.

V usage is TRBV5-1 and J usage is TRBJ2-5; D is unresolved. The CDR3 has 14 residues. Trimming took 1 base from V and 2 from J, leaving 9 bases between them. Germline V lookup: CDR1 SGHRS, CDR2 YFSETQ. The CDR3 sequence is CASSLYQPQETQYF. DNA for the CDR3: TGCGCCAGCAGCTTGTATCAGCCTCAAGAGACCCAGTACTTC.

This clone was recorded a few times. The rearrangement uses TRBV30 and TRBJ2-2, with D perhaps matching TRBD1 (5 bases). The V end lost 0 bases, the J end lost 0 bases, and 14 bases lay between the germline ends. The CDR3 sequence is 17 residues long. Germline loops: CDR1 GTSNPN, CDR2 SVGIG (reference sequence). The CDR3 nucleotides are TGTGCCTGGAGTGTTGGACATAGACTTGCGAACACCGGGGAGCTGTTTTTT. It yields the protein CAWSVGHRLANTGELFF.

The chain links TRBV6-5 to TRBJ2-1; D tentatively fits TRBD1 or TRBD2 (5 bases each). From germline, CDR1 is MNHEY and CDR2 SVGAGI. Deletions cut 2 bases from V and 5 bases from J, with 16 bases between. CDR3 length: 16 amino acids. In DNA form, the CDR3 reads TGTGCCAGCAGTTACGGTTGGGGGAGAACACACAATGAGCAGTTCTTC. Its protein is CASSYGWGRTHNEQFF.

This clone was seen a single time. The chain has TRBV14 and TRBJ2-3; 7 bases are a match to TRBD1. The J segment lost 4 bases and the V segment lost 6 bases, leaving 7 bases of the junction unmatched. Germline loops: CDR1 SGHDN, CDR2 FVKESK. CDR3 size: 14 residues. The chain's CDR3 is CASSDGQDADTQYF. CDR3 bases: TGTGCCAGCAGTGACGGACAGGACGCAGATACGCAGTATTTT.

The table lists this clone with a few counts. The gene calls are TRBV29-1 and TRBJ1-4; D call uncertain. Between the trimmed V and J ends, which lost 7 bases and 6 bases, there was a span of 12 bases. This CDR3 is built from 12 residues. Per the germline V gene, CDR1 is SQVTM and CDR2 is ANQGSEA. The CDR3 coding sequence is TGCAGCGCCCGAGGCCTTGATGAAAAACTGTTTTTT. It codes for CSARGLDEKLFF. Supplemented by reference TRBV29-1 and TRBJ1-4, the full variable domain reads SAVISQKPSRDICQRGTSLTIQCQVDSQVTMMFWYRQQPGQSLTLIATANQGSEATYESGFVIDKFPISRPNLTFSTLTVSNMSPEDSSIYLCSARGLDEKLFFGSGTQLSVL.

The CDR3 nucleotides read TGTGCCAGCAGCGTAGCTAGCGGGTCTCAGTCCTACGAGCAGTACTTC. It codes for CASSVASGSQSYEQYF. The chain joins TRBV9 to TRBJ2-7; 8 positions match TRBD2. With 0 bases clipped from V and 1 base from J, the junction kept 6 bases outside the gene matches. CDR1 is SGDLS and CDR2 is YYNGEE in the germline V gene. The CDR3 sequence is 16 residues long. Looking up the rest from reference TRBV9 and TRBJ2-7 gives the full variable domain: DSGVTQTPKHLITATGQRVTLRCSPRSGDLSVYWYQQSLDQGLQFLIQYYNGEERAKGNILERFSAQQFPDLHSELNLSSLELGDSALYFCASSVASGSQSYEQYFGPGTRLTVT.

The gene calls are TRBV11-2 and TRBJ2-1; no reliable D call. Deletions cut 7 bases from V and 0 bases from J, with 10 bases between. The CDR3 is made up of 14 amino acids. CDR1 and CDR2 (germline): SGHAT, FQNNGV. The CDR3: CASKNPSSYNEQFF. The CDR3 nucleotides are TGTGCCAGCAAAAACCCAAGCTCCTACAATGAGCAGTTCTTC.

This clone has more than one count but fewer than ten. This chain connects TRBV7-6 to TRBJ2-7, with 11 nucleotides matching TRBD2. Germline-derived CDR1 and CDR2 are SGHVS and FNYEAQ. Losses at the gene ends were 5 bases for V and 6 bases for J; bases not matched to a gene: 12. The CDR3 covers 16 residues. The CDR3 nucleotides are TGTGCCAGCAGCCCCGAGGCCGGGACTAGCGGTCTCGAGCAGTACTTC. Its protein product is CASSPEAGTSGLEQYF.

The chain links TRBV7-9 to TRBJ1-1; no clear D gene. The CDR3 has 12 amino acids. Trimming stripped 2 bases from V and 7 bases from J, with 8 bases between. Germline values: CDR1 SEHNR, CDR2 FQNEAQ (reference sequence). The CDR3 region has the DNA TGTGCCAGCAGCTTAAATGACGTTGAAGCTTTCTTT. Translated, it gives CASSLNDVEAFF. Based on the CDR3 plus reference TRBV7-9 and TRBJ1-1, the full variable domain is DTGVSQNPRHKITKRGQNVTFRCDPISEHNRLYWYRQTLGQGPEFLTYFQNEAQLEKSRLLSDRFSAERPKGSFSTLEIQRTEQGDSAMYLCASSLNDVEAFFGQGTRLTVV.

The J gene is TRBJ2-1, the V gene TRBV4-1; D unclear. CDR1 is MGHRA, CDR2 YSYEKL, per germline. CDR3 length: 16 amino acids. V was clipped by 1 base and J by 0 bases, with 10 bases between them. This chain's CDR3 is CASSQGGLSSYNEQFF. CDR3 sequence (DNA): TGCGCCAGCAGCCAAGGTGGCCTTAGCTCCTACAATGAGCAGTTCTTC.

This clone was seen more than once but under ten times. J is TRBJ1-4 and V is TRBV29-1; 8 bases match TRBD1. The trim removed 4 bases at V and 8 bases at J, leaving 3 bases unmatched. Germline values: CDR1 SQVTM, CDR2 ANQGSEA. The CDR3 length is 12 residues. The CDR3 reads CSVGTGYEKLFF. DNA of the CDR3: TGCAGCGTTGGGACAGGGTACGAAAAACTGTTTTTT.

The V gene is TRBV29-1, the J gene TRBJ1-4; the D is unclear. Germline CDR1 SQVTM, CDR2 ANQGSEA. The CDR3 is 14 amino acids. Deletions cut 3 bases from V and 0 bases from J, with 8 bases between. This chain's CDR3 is CSVDVSATNEKLFF. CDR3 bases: TGCAGCGTTGACGTGTCAGCAACTAATGAAAAACTGTTTTTT.

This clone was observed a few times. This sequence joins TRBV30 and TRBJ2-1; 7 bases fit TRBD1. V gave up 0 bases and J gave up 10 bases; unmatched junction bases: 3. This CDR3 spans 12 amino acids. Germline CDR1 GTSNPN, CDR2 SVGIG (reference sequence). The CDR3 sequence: CAWSVRQGEQFF. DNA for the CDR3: TGTGCCTGGAGTGTTCGACAGGGAGAGCAGTTCTTC.

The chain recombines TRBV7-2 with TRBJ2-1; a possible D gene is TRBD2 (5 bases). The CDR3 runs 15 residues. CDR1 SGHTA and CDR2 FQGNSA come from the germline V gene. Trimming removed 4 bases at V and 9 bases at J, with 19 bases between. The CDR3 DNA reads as TGTGCCAGCAGCTCCAGAGGACTGACCCTACTTGAGCAGTTCTTC. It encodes CASSSRGLTLLEQFF.

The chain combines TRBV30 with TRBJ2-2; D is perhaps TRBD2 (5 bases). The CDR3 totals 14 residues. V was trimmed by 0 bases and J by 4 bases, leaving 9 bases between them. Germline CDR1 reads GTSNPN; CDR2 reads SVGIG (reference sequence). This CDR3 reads CAWSVEDFTGELFF. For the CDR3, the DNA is TGTGCCTGGAGTGTAGAGGACTTCACCGGGGAGCTGTTTTTT. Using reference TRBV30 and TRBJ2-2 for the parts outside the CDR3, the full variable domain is SQTIHQWPATLVQPVGSPLSLECTVEGTSNPNLYWYRQAAGRGLQLLFYSVGIGQISSEVPQNLSASRPQDRQFILSSKKLLLSDSGFYLCAWSVEDFTGELFFGEGSRLTVL.

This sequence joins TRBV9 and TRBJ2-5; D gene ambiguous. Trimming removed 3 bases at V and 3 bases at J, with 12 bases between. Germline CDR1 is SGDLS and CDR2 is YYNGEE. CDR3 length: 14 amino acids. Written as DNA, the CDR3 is TGTGCCAGCAGCGCATCGTCGGCGGAAGAGACCCAGTACTTC. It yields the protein CASSASSAEETQYF.

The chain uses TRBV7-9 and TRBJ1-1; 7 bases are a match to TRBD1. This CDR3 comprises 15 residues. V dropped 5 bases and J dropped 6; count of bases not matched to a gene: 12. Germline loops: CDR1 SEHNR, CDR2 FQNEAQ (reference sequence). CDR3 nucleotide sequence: TGTGCCAGCAGCCCGGGGGCACAGGGGCCGGCTGAAGCTTTCTTT. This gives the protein CASSPGAQGPAEAFF.

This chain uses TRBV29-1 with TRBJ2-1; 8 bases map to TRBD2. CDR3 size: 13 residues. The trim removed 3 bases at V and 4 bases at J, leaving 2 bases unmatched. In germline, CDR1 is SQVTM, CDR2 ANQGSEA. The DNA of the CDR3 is TGCAGCGTTGATACTAGCGGTTACAATGAGCAGTTCTTC. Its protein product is CSVDTSGYNEQFF.

This CDR3 reads CASSYRQGNGYTF. In DNA, the CDR3 is TGTGCCAGCAGTTACCGGCAGGGAAATGGCTACACCTTC. This chain uses TRBV6-5 with TRBJ1-2; perhaps TRBD1 as D (5 bases). Per the germline V gene, CDR1 is MNHEY and CDR2 is SVGAGI. The V and J ends lost 2 bases and 6 bases respectively, with 10 bases between them. The CDR3 covers 13 residues.

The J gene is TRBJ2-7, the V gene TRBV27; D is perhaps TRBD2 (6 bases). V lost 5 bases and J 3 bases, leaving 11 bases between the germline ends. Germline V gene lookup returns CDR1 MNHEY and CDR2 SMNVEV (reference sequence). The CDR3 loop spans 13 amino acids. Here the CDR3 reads CASSVGGNYEQYF. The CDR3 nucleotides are TGTGCCAGCAGTGTTGGGGGGAACTACGAGCAGTACTTC.

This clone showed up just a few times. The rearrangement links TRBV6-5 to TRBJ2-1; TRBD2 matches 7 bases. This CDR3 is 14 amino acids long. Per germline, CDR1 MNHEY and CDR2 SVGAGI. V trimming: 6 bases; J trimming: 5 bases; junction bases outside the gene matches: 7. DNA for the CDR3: TGTGCCAGCAGCGGACTAGGGAGGGACAATGAGCAGTTCTTC. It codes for CASSGLGRDNEQFF.